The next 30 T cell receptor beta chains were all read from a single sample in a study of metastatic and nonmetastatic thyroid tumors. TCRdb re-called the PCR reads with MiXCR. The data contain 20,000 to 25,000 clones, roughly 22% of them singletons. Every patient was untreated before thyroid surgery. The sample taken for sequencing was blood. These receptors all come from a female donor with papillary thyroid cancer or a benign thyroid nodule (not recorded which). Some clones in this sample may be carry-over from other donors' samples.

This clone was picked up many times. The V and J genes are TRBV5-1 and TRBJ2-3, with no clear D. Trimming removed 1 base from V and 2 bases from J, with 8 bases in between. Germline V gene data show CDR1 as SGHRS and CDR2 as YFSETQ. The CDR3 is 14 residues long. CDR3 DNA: TGCGCCAGCAGCTTGTTGGGCTCCACAGATACGCAGTATTTT. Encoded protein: CASSLLGSTDTQYF.

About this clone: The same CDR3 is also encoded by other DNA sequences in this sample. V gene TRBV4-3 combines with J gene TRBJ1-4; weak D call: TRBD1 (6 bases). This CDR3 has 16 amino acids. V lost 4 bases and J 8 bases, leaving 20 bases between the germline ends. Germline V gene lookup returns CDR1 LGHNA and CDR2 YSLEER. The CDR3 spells CASSPFGTGRGEKLFF. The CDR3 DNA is TGCGCCAGCAGCCCTTTCGGTACAGGGCGAGGCGAAAAACTGTTTTTT.

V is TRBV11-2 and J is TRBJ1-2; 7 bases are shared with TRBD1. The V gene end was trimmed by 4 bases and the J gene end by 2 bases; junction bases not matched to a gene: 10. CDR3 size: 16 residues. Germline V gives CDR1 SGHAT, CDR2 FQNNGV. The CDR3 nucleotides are TGTGCCAGCAGCTCACCCAACAGGGGAACGAACTATGGCTACACCTTC. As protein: CASSSPNRGTNYGYTF.

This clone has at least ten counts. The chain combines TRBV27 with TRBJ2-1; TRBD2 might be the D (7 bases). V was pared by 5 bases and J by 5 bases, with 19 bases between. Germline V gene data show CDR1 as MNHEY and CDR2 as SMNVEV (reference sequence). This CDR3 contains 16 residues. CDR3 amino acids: CASSTRRGAMDNEQFF. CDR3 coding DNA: TGTGCCAGCAGTACGCGCCGGGGGGCGATGGACAATGAGCAGTTCTTC.

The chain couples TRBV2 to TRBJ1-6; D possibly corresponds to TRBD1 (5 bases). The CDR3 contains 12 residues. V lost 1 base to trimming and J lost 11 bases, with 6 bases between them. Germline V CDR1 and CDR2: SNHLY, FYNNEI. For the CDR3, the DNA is TGTGCCAGCAGTGAAGACAGGCCACCCCTCCACTTT. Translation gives CASSEDRPPLHF.

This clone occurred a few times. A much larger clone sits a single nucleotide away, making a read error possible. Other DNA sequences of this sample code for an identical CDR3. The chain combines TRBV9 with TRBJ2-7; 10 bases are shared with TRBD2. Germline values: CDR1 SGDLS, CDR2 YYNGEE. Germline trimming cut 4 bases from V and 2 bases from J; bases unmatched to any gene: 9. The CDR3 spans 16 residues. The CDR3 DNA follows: TGTGCCAGCAGCCCCCGTCCGGGACTAGCGACCTACGAGCAGTACTTC. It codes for CASSPRPGLATYEQYF.

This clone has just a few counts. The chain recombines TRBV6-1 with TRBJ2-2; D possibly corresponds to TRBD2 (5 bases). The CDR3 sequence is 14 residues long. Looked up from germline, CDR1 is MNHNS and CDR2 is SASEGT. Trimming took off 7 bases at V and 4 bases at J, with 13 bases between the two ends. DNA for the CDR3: TGTGCCAGCAACCGGGATGCGAGCACCGGGGAGCTGTTTTTT. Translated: CASNRDASTGELFF.

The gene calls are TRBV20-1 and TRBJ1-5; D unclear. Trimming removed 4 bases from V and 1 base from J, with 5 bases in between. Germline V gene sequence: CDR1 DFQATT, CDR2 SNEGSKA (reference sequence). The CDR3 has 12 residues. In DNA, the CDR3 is TGCAGTGCTATCGGGAGCAATCAGCCCCAGCATTTT. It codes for CSAIGSNQPQHF.

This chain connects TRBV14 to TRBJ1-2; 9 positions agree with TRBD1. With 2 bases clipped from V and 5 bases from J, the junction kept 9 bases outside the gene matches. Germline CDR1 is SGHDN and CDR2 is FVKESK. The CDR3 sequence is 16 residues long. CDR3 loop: CASSQSWTGAPYGYTF. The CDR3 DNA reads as TGTGCCAGCAGCCAATCCTGGACAGGGGCCCCGTATGGCTACACCTTC. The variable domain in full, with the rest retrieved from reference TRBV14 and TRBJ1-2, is EAGVTQFPSHSVIEKGQTVTLRCDPISGHDNLYWYRRVMGKEIKFLLHFVKESKQDESGMPNNRFLAERTGGTYSTLKVQPAELEDSGVYFCASSQSWTGAPYGYTFGSGTRLTVV.

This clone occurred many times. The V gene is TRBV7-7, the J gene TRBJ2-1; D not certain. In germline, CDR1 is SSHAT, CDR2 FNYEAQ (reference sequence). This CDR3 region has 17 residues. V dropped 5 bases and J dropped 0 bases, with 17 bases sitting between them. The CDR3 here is CASSPKSGYSSYNEQFF. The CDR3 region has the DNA TGTGCCAGCAGCCCCAAGAGTGGGTACAGCTCCTACAATGAGCAGTTCTTC.

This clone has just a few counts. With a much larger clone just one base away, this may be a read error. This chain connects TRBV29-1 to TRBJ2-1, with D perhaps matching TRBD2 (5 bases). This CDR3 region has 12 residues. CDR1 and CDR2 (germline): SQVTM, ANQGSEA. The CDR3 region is CIVDLASNEQFF. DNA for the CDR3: TGCATCGTTGATTTAGCGAGCAATGAGCAGTTCTTC.

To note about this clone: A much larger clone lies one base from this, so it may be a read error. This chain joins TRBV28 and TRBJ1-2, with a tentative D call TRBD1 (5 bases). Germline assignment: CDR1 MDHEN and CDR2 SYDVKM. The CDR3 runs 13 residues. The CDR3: CAVTKGSNYGHTF. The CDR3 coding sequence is TGTGCCGTCACGAAGGGGTCCAACTATGGCCACACCTTC.

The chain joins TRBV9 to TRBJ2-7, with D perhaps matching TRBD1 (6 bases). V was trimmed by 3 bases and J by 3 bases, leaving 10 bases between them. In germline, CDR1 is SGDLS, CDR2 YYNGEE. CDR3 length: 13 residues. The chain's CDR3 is CASSAQGVYEQYF. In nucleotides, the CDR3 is TGTGCCAGCAGCGCACAGGGAGTCTACGAGCAGTACTTC.

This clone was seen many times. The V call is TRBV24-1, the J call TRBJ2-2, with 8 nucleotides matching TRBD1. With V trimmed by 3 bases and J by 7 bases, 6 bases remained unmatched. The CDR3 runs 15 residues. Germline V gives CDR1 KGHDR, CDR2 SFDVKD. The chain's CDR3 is CATSDHRTGYGELFF. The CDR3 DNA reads TGTGCCACCAGTGATCATCGGACAGGGTACGGGGAGCTGTTTTTT.

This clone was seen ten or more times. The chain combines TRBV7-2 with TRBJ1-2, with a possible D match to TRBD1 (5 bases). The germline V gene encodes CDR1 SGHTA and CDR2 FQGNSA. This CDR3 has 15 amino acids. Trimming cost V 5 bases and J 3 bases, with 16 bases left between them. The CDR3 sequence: CASSIGHLRDYGYTF. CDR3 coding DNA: TGTGCCAGCAGCATTGGACACCTAAGGGACTATGGCTACACCTTC.

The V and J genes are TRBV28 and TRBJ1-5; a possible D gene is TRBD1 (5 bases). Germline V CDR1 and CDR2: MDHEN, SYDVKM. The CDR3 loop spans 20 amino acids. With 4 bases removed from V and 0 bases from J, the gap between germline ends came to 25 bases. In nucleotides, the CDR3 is TGTGCCAGCAGTTCCCCCTCGGCAGGGATGTGGGTGTATAGCAATCAGCCCCAGCATTTT. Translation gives CASSSPSAGMWVYSNQPQHF. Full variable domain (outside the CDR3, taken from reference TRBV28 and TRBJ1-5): DVKVTQSSRYLVKRTGEKVFLECVQDMDHENMFWYRQDPGLGLRLIYFSYDVKMKEKGDIPEGYSVSREKKERFSLILESASTNQTSMYLCASSSPSAGMWVYSNQPQHFGDGTRLSIL.

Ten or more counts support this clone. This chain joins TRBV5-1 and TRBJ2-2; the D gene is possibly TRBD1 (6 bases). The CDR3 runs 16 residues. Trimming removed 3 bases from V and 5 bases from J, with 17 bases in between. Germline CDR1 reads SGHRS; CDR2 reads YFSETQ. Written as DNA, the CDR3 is TGCGCCAGCAGCTCCGCCCGCTCCGGGACAACCGGGGAGCTGTTTTTT. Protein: CASSSARSGTTGELFF. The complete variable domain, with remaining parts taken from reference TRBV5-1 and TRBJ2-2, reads KAGVTQTPRYLIKTRGQQVTLSCSPISGHRSVSWYQQTPGQGLQFLFEYFSETQRNKGNFPGRFSGRQFSNSRSEMNVSTLELGDSALYLCASSSARSGTTGELFFGEGSRLTVL.

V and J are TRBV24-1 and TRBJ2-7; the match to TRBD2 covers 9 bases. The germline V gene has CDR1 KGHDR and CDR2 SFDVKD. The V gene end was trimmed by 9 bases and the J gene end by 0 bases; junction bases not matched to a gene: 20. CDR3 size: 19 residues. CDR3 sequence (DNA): TGTGCCACCCTTATTAAAGGCGGGAGGGTAGAAAAATTCTCCTACGAGCAGTACTTC. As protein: CATLIKGGRVEKFSYEQYF.

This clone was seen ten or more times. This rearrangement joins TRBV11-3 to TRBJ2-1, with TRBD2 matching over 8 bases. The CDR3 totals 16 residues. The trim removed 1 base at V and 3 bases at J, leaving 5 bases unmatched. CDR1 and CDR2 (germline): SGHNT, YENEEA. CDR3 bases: TGTGCCAGCAGCTTAGTGTCTAGCGGGCACTACAATGAGCAGTTCTTC. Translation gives CASSLVSSGHYNEQFF.

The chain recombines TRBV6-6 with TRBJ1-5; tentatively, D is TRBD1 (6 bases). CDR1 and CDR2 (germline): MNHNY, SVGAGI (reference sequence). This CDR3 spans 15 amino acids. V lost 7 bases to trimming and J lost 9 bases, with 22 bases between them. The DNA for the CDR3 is TGTGCCAGCATTACCGGACAGCCATGGAGTTGGCCCCAGCATTTT. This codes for CASITGQPWSWPQHF.

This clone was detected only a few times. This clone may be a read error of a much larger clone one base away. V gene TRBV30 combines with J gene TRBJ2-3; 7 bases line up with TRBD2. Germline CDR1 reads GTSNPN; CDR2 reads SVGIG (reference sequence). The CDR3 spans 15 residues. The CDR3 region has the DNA TGTGCCTGGACTCTTGGGGGGGTTTTCACAGGTACGCAGTATTTT. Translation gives CAWTLGGVFTGTQYF.

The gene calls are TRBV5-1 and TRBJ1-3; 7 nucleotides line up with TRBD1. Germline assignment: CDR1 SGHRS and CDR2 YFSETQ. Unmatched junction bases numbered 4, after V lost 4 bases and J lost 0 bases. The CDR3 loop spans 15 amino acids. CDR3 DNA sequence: TGCGCCAGCAGCATAGGACAGGCCTCTGGAAACACCATATATTTT. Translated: CASSIGQASGNTIYF.

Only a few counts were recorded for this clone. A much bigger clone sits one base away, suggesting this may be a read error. CDR3 residues: CASSSLDLPSNYVCTF. DNA of the CDR3: TGTGCCAGCAGTTCCCTGGACCTACCCTCCAACTATGTCTGCACCTTC. The chain combines TRBV28 with TRBJ1-2; D call uncertain. The CDR3 is made up of 16 amino acids. With 4 bases removed from V and 13 bases from J, the gap between germline ends came to 28 bases. From germline, CDR1 is MDHEN and CDR2 SYDVKM.

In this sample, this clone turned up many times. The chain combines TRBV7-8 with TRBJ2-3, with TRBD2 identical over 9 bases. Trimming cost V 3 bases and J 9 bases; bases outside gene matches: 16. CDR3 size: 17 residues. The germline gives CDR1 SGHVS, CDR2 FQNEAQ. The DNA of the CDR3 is TGTGCCAGCAGCTTGGCCACCAGAGGGCGGGAGGGCGGAACGCAGTATTTT. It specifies CASSLATRGREGGTQYF.

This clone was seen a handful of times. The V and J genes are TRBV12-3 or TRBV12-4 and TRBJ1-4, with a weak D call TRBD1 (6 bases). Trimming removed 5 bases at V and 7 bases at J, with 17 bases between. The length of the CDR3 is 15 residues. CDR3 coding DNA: TGTGCCAGCAGTCGACGACAGCCCAGGGGTGAAAAACTGTTTTTT. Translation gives CASSRRQPRGEKLFF.

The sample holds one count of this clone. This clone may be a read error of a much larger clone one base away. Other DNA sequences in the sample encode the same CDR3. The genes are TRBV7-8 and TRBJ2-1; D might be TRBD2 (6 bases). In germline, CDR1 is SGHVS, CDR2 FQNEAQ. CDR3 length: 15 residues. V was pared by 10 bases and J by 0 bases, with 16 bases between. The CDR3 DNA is TGTGCCATCAAGCTGACGGGACTCTCCTACAATGAGCAGTTCTTC. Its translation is CAIKLTGLSYNEQFF.

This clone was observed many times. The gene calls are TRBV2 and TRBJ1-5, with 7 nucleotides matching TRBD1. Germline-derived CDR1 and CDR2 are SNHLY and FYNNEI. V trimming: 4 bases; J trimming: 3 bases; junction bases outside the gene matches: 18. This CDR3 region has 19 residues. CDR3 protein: CASSGDPRQLTGLNQPQHF. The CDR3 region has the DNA TGTGCCAGCAGTGGGGACCCGCGACAGCTGACAGGGCTCAATCAGCCCCAGCATTTT.

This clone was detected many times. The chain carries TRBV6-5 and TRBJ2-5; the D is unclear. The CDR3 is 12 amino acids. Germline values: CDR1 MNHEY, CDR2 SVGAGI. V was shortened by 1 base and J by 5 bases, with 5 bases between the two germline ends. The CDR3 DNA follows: TGTGCCAGCAGTTACTTGTGGGAGACCCAGTACTTC. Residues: CASSYLWETQYF.

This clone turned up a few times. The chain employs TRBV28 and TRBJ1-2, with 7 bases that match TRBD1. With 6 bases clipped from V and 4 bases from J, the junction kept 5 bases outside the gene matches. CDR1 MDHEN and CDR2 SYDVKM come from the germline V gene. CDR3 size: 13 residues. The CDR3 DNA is TGTGCCAGCAGCACGACAGGGACCTATGGCTACACCTTC. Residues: CASSTTGTYGYTF.

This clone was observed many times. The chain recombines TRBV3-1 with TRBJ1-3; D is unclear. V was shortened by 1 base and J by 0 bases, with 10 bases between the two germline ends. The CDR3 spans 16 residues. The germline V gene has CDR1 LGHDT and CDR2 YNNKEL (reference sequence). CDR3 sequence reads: CASSQGTADSGNTIYF. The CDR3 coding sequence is TGTGCCAGCAGCCAAGGCACAGCCGACTCTGGAAACACCATATATTTT.